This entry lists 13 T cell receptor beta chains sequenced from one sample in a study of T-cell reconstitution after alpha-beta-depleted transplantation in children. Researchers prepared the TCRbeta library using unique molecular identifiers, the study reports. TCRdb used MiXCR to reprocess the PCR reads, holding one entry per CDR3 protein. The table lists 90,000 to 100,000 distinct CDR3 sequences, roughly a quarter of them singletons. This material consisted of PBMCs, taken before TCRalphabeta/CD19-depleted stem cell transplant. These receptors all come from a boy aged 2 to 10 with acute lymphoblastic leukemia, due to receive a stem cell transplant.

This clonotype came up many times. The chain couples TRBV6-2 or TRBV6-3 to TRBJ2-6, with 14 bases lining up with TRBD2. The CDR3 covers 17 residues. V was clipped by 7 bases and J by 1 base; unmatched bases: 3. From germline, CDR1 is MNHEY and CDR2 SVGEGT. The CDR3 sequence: CASNGLAGGSGANVLTF. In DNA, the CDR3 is TGTGCCAGCAATGGACTAGCGGGAGGATCTGGGGCCAACGTCCTGACTTTC.

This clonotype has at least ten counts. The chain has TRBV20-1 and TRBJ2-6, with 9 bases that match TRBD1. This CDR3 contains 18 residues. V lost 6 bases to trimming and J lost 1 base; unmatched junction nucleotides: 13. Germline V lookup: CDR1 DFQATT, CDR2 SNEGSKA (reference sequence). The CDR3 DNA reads TGCAGTGCACACCGTGGACAGGGGACCCTATCTGGGGCCAACGTCCTGACTTTC. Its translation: CSAHRGQGTLSGANVLTF.

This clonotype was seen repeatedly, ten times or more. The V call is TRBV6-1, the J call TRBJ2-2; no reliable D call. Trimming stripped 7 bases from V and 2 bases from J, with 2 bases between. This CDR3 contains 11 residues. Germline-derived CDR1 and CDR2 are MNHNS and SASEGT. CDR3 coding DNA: TGTGCCAGCACCAACACCGGGGAGCTGTTTTTT. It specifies CASTNTGELFF.

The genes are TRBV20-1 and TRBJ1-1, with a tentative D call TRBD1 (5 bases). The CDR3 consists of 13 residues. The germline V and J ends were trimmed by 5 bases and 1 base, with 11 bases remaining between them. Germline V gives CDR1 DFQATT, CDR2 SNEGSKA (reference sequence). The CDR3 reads CSALGTANTEAFF. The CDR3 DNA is TGCAGTGCTCTTGGGACTGCGAACACTGAAGCTTTCTTT.

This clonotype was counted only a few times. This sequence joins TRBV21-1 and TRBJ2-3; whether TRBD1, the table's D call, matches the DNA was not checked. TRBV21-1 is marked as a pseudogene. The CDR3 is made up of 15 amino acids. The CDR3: CASSKGTADTDTQYF. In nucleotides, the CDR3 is TGTGCCAGCAGCAAAGGGACAGCCGACACAGATACGCAGTATTTT.

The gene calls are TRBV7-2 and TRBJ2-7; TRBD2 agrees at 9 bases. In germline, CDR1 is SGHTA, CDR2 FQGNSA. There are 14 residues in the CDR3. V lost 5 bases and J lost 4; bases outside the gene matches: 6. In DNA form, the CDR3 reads TGTGCCAGCAGCCCCGTAGCGGGGGAATACGAGCAGTACTTC. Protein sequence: CASSPVAGEYEQYF.

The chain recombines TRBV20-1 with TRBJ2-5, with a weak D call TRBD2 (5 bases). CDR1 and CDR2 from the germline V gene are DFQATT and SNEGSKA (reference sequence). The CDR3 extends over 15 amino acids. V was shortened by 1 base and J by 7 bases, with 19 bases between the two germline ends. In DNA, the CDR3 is TGCAGTGCTAGAGGCCCGAGCGGAGCCAGCAGGACCCAGTACTTC. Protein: CSARGPSGASRTQYF.

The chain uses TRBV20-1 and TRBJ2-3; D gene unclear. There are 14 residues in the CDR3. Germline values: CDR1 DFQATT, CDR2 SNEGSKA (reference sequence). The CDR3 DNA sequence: TGCAGCGCGATTCCGGGCCCCTGGGTAGATACGCAGTATTTT. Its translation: CSAIPGPWVDTQYF.

CDR3 loop: CASRVQRRAYEQYF. In DNA, the CDR3 is TGTGCCAGCAGAGTGCAGAGGAGGGCCTACGAGCAGTACTTC. The chain links TRBV6-1 to TRBJ2-7, with D perhaps matching TRBD2 (6 bases). Between the trimmed V and J ends, which lost 6 bases and 2 bases, there was a span of 14 bases. The CDR3 contains 14 residues. The germline CDR1 and CDR2 sequences are MNHNS and SASEGT.

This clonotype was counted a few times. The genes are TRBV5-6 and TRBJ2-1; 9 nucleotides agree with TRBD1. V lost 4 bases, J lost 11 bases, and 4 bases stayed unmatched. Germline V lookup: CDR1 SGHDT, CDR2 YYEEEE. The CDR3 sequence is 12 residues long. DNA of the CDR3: TGTGCCAGCAGCCGGGACAGGGCGAAGCAGTTCTTC. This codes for CASSRDRAKQFF.

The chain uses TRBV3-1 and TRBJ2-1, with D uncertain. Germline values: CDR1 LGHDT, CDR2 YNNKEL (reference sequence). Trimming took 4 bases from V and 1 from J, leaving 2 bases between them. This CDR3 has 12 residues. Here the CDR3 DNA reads TGTGCCAGCAGCCTATCCTACAATGAGCAGTTCTTC. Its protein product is CASSLSYNEQFF.

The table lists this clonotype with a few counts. Here the CDR3 DNA reads TGTGCCAGCAGCCCTAGGGCGGGCGGGGCCCAAGAGACCCAGTACTTC. Translating gives CASSPRAGGAQETQYF. The rearrangement links TRBV7-2 to TRBJ2-5; D may be TRBD2 (6 bases). Between the trimmed V and J ends, which lost 5 bases and 1 base, there was a span of 17 bases. Germline CDR1 and CDR2: SGHTA and FQGNSA. This CDR3 has 16 residues.

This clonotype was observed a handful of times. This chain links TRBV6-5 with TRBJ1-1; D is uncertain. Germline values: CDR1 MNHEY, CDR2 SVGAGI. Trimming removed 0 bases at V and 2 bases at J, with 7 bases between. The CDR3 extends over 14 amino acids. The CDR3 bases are TGTGCCAGCAGTTACTCGGGAGCAAACACTGAAGCTTTCTTT. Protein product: CASSYSGANTEAFF.